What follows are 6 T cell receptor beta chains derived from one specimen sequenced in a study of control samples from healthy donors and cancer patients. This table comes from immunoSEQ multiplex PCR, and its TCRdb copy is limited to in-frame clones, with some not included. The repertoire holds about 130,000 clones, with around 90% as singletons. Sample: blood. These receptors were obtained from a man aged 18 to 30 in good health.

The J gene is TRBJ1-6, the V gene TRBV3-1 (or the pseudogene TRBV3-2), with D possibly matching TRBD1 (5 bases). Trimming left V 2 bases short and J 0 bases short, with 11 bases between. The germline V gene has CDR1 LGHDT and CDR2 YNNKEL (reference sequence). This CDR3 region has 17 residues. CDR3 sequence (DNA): TGTGCCAGCAGCCAAATCGCAGGGAGCTCCTATAATTCACCCCTCCACTTT. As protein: CASSQIAGSSYNSPLHF.

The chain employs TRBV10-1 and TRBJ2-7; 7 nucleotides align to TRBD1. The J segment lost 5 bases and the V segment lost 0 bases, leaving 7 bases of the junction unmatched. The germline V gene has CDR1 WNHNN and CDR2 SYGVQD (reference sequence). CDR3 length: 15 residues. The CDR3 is CASSESTQGNDEQYF. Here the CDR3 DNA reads TGCGCCAGCAGTGAGTCGACACAGGGGAACGACGAGCAGTACTTC.

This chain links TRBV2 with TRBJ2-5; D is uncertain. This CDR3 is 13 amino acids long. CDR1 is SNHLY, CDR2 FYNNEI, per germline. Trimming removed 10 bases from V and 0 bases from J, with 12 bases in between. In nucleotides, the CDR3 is TGTGCCACCGGACCCATGTACCAAGAGACCCAGTACTTC. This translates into CATGPMYQETQYF.

CDR3 loop: CASSSQKNTEAFF. CDR3 nucleotide sequence: TGTGCCAGCAGCTCTCAAAAGAACACTGAAGCTTTCTTT. This sequence joins TRBV25-1 and TRBJ1-1; D call uncertain. The germline gives CDR1 MGHDK, CDR2 SYGVNS. Trimming stripped 6 bases from V and 1 base from J, with 9 bases between. The CDR3 has 13 amino acids.

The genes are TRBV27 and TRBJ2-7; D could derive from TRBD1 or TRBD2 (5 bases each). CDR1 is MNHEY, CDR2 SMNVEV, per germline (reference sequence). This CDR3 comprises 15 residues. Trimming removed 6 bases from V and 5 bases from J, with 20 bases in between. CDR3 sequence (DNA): TGTGCCAGCAGGGTGACACCAGGGACCCACCACGAGCAGTACTTC. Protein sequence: CASRVTPGTHHEQYF.

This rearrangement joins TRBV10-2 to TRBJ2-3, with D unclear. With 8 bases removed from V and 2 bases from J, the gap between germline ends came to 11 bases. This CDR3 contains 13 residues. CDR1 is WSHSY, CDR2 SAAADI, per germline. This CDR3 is CASGDFYTDTQYF. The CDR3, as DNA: TGCGCCAGCGGAGATTTTTACACAGATACGCAGTATTTT.